The T cell receptor beta chain under discussion was sequenced for a study of T-cell memory formation after mild COVID-19. Study-level background: TCR clustering was largely donor specific.

TCRdb used MiXCR to reprocess the 5' RACE reads, holding one entry per CDR3 protein. The data hold just over 400,000 distinct CDR3 sequences, with under 25% observed a single time. This clonotype turned up a few times. CDR1 is SGHTA and CDR2 is FQGTGA in the germline V gene. Germline trimming cut 5 bases from V and 3 bases from J; bases unmatched to any gene: 6. The CDR3 runs to 16 residues. The chain links TRBV7-3 to TRBJ2-1; 11 positions match TRBD1. The specimen was PBMCs or a T cell subset sorted from them (not recorded which). The clonotype comes from an adult woman who had mild COVID-19 (a few samples of this study predate the infection). Cell type and time point are not known. The CDR3: CASSRTGTGGYNEQFF. The CDR3 DNA reads TGTGCCAGCAGCCGAACCGGGACAGGGGGCTACAATGAGCAGTTCTTC.